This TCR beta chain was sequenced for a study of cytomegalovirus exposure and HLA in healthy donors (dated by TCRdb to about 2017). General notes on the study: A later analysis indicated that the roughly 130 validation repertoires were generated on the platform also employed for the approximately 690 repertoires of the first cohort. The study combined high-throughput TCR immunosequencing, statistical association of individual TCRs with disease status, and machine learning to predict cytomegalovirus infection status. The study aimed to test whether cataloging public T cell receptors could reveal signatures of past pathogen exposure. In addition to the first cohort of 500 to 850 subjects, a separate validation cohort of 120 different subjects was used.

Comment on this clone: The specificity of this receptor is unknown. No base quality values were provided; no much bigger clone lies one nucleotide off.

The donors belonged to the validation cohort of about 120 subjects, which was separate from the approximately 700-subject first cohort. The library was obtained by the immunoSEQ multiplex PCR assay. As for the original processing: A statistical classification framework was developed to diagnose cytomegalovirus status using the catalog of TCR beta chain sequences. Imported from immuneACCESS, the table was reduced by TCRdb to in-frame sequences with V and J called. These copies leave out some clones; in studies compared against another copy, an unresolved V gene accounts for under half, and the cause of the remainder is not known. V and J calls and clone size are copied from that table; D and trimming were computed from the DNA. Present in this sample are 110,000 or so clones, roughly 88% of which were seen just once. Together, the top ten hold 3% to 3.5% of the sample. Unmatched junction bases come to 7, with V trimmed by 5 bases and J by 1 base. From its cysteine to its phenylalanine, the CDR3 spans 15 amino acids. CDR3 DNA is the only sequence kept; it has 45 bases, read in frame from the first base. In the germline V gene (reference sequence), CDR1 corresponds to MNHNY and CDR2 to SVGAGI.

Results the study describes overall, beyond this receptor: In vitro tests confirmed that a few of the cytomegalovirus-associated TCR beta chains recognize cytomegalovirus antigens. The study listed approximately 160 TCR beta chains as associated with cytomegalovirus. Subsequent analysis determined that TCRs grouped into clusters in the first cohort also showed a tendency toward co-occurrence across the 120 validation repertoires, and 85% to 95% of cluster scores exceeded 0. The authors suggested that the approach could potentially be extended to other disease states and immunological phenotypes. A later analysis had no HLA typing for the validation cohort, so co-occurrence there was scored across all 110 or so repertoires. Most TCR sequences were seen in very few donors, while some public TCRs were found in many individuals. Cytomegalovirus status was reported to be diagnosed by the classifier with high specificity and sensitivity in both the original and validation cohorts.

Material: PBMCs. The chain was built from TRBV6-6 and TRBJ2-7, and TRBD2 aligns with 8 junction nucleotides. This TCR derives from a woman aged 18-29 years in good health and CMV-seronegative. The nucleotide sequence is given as TGTGCCAGCAGTCCCGGGGGGGGGATATCCTACGAGCAGTACTTC. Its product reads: CASSPGGGISYEQYF.